Described below is a single T cell receptor beta chain sequence and its context. The data were obtained in a study of blood T cell repertoires in COVID-19. Study-wide context: Acute and convalescent COVID-19 samples came from the United States, Italy and Spain. PBMCs, B-cell-depleted T cells, or T cells were the source of the cDNA or gDNA that made up the material.

This CDR3 has 13 residues. V lost 4 bases to trimming and J lost 8 bases, with 14 bases between them. Germline lookup yields CDR1 SNHLY and CDR2 FYNNEI. Per the original data handling: It was from reference gene primer amplification that nucleated cell counts were estimated. TCRdb keeps only in-frame clones here, not all; method: immunoSEQ multiplex PCR. V and J calls and clone size are copied from that table; D and trimming were computed from the DNA. The sample holds 130,000 to 150,000 clones, 84% seen once. The sample was peripheral blood. The receptor was derived from a woman of 80 years or more in a cohort sampled during active or convalescent COVID-19. The V call is TRBV2, the J call TRBJ1-2; D gene unclear. The CDR3: CASSVRRSDGYTF. The CDR3, as DNA: TGTGCCAGCAGTGTAAGGAGAAGTGACGGCTACACCTTC.